The rows below give T cell receptor beta chains drawn from one sample of a study of T cell responses to AZD1222 COVID-19 vaccine. Repertoires were generated with immunoSEQ multiplex PCR, while TCRdb's copy carries only in-frame clones and drops some. This table has 100,000 or so clones, around nine tenths appearing once. Sequencing used peripheral blood, obtained on day 0 of AZD1222 vaccination. All receptors come from an adult in good health. CDR3s include the opening cysteine and the closing phenylalanine or tryptophan. Each record gives: J gene, clone size, D gene, V gene, CDR3 protein, CDR3 DNA. A D gene is named only where the DNA matches it firmly. The size of a clone is reported for some rows only, either as once, few or many, or as a class for expanded clones.

J: TRBJ2-7
size: .
D: TRBD1
V: TRBV14
CDR3: CASSQRSTGGEQYF
DNA: TGTGCCAGCAGCCAACGTTCAACAGGGGGCGAGCAGTACTTC

J: TRBJ2-7
size: once
D: TRBD2
V: TRBV19
CDR3: CASSIDGSGGRDEQYF
DNA: TGTGCCAGTAGTATAGATGGTAGCGGGGGACGGGACGAGCAGTACTTC

J: TRBJ2-1
size: .
D: .
V: TRBV7-3
CDR3: CASSLTWGSYNEQFF
DNA: TGTGCCAGCAGCTTAACTTGGGGATCCTACAATGAGCAGTTCTTC

J: TRBJ1-5
size: .
D: TRBD1
V: TRBV10-3
CDR3: CAIGTGVPDQPQHF
DNA: TGTGCCATCGGGACAGGCGTTCCCGATCAGCCCCAGCATTTT

J: TRBJ1-5
size: few
D: .
V: TRBV5-5
CDR3: CASSLAVGNQPQHF
DNA: TGTGCCAGCAGCTTGGCGGTCGGGAATCAGCCCCAGCATTTT

J: TRBJ2-3
size: .
D: .
V: TRBV5-1
CDR3: CASSLGRGGRLSTDTQYF
DNA: TGCGCCAGCAGCTTGGGTCGTGGGGGGCGTCTCAGCACAGATACGCAGTATTTT

J: TRBJ1-6
size: .
D: TRBD1
V: TRBV18
CDR3: CASRQGSNSPLHF
DNA: TGTGCCAGTCGACAGGGATCAAATTCACCCCTCCACTTT

J: TRBJ2-3
size: few
D: .
V: TRBV5-1
CDR3: CASRVVGDKIHTQYF
DNA: TGCGCCAGCAGGGTCGTGGGGGACAAAATACATACGCAGTATTTT

J: TRBJ2-7
size: .
D: TRBD1
V: TRBV27
CDR3: CASSLSTGTVLYEQYF
DNA: TGTGCCAGCAGTTTATCGACCGGGACAGTTCTCTACGAGCAGTACTTC

J: TRBJ2-2
size: .
D: .
V: TRBV19
CDR3: CASSIDWSGELFF
DNA: TGTGCCAGTAGTATAGACTGGTCGGGGGAGCTGTTTTTT

J: TRBJ2-7
size: .
D: TRBD2
V: TRBV7-2
CDR3: CASSLTSGGTSSYEQYF
DNA: TGTGCCAGCAGCTTAACTAGCGGGGGGACTTCTTCCTACGAGCAGTACTTC

J: TRBJ1-2
size: .
D: .
V: TRBV20-1
CDR3: CSASLEIDGYTF
DNA: TGCAGTGCTAGTCTAGAGATAGATGGCTACACCTTC

J: TRBJ2-3
size: .
D: .
V: TRBV5-5
CDR3: CASSLGGTRTDTQYF
DNA: TGTGCCAGCAGCTTGGGAGGGACCCGCACAGATACGCAGTATTTT

J: TRBJ1-5
size: .
D: .
V: TRBV10-3
CDR3: CAISVSQESNQPQHF
DNA: TGTGCCATCAGTGTTTCACAGGAAAGCAATCAGCCCCAGCATTTT

J: TRBJ2-3
size: .
D: TRBD2
V: TRBV11-2
CDR3: CASSPRIAQLEGEGDTQYF
DNA: TGTGCCAGCAGCCCACGTATCGCCCAACTAGAAGGGGAGGGAGATACGCAGTATTTT

J: TRBJ2-1
size: .
D: TRBD1
V: TRBV5-1
CDR3: CASSQPGGRAHNEQFF
DNA: TGCGCCAGCAGTCAGCCAGGGGGCAGGGCTCACAATGAGCAGTTCTTC

J: TRBJ1-1
size: .
D: .
V: TRBV27
CDR3: CASSLSGTTNTEAFF
DNA: TGTGCCAGCAGTTTATCCGGGACAACGAACACTGAAGCTTTCTTT

J: TRBJ2-3
size: once
D: .
V: TRBV5-1
CDR3: CASSLLPTTDTQYF
DNA: TGCGCCAGCAGCTTGCTTCCCACCACAGATACGCAGTATTTT

J: TRBJ2-7
size: .
D: .
V: TRBV2
CDR3: CASSSRTVRYEQYF
DNA: TGTGCCAGCAGTAGTCGGACAGTAAGATACGAGCAGTACTTC

J: TRBJ2-4
size: few
D: .
V: TRBV5-4
CDR3: CASSPQGSKNIQYF
DNA: TGTGCCAGCAGCCCTCAGGGGTCCAAAAACATTCAGTACTTC

J: TRBJ2-5
size: .
D: TRBD2
V: TRBV2
CDR3: CASTIGLAGGQETQYF
DNA: TGTGCCAGCACTATCGGACTAGCGGGGGGACAAGAGACCCAGTACTTC

J: TRBJ2-1
size: .
D: TRBD2
V: TRBV11-2
CDR3: CASSPRGDLYNEQFF
DNA: TGTGCCAGCAGCCCGCGGGGGGATCTCTACAATGAGCAGTTCTTC

J: TRBJ1-5
size: .
D: TRBD1
V: TRBV6-6
CDR3: CASSFRTGGVQPQHF
DNA: TGTGCCAGCAGTTTCCGGACAGGGGGCGTTCAGCCCCAGCATTTT

J: TRBJ2-5
size: .
D: .
V: TRBV21-1
CDR3: CASSIIPGTAKETQYF
DNA: TGTGCCAGCAGCATCATTCCCGGGACAGCAAAAGAGACCCAGTACTTC

J: TRBJ2-5
size: .
D: .
V: TRBV5-4
CDR3: CASSLFLAGETQYF
DNA: TGTGCCAGCAGTTTATTTCTAGCTGGGGAGACCCAGTACTTC

J: TRBJ1-6
size: .
D: .
V: TRBV28
CDR3: CASSLNRVNSPLHF
DNA: TGTGCCAGCAGTTTAAACAGGGTGAATTCACCCCTCCACTTT

J: TRBJ2-2
size: .
D: .
V: TRBV3-1/TRBV3-2
CDR3: CASSQVRETGELFF
DNA: TGTGCCAGCAGCCAAGTAAGGGAGACCGGGGAGCTGTTTTTT

J: TRBJ2-1
size: .
D: TRBD1
V: TRBV7-9
CDR3: CASSRTGGTNEQFF
DNA: TGTGCCAGCAGCAGGACAGGAGGAACCAATGAGCAGTTCTTC

J: TRBJ1-1
size: .
D: TRBD1
V: TRBV19
CDR3: CASGTGGAAEAFF
DNA: TGTGCCAGTGGGACAGGGGGCGCGGCTGAAGCTTTCTTT

J: TRBJ2-7
size: .
D: TRBD1
V: TRBV5-1
CDR3: CASSSHNRGDEQYF
DNA: TGCGCCAGCAGCTCGCATAACAGGGGGGACGAGCAGTACTTC

J: TRBJ1-6
size: .
D: TRBD1
V: TRBV2
CDR3: CASSEAGTEIYNSPLHF
DNA: TGTGCCAGCAGTGAAGCGGGGACAGAAATCTATAATTCACCCCTCCACTTT

J: TRBJ1-2
size: few
D: .
V: TRBV7-8
CDR3: CASSLNFARPGANYGYTF
DNA: TGTGCCAGCAGCTTAAATTTCGCCCGGCCCGGGGCTAACTATGGCTACACCTTC

J: TRBJ2-1
size: .
D: TRBD1
V: TRBV2
CDR3: CASRGDSLNYEQFF
DNA: TGTGCCAGCAGGGGGGACAGCCTTAACTATGAGCAGTTCTTC

J: TRBJ1-5
size: .
D: TRBD1
V: TRBV5-8
CDR3: CASTKHRGGSNQPQHF
DNA: TGTGCCAGCACCAAGCACAGGGGGGGGAGCAATCAGCCCCAGCATTTT

J: TRBJ1-3
size: .
D: .
V: TRBV6-5
CDR3: CASSYTGTISGNTIYF
DNA: TGTGCCAGCAGTTACACCGGGACTATCTCTGGAAACACCATATATTTT

J: TRBJ2-7
size: .
D: .
V: TRBV5-6
CDR3: CASSSTSYEQYF
DNA: TGTGCCAGCAGCTCGACCTCCTACGAGCAGTACTTC

J: TRBJ1-3
size: .
D: .
V: TRBV5-5
CDR3: CASSPRGSTGNTIYF
DNA: TGTGCCAGCAGCCCGAGGGGCTCCACTGGAAACACCATATATTTT

J: TRBJ1-1
size: .
D: .
V: TRBV10-3
CDR3: CAISAQGLLDTEAFF
DNA: TGTGCCATCAGTGCCCAGGGTTTATTGGACACTGAAGCTTTCTTT

J: TRBJ1-5
size: .
D: .
V: TRBV7-8
CDR3: CASGPGSGGLKNQPQHF
DNA: TGTGCCAGCGGCCCAGGGTCGGGGGGCTTAAAAAATCAGCCCCAGCATTTT

J: TRBJ1-2
size: .
D: .
V: TRBV9
CDR3: CASSEDAHYGYTF
DNA: TGTGCCAGCAGCGAAGACGCCCACTATGGCTACACCTTC

J: TRBJ2-7
size: .
D: TRBD1
V: TRBV7-9
CDR3: CASSLPSREDRGYEQYF
DNA: TGTGCCAGCAGCTTACCCTCAAGGGAGGACAGGGGTTACGAGCAGTACTTC

J: TRBJ2-1
size: .
D: TRBD1
V: TRBV18
CDR3: CASSDRGSVNEQFF
DNA: TGTGCCAGCTCAGACAGGGGAAGTGTCAATGAGCAGTTCTTC

J: TRBJ1-3
size: once
D: TRBD1
V: TRBV7-9
CDR3: CASRYLTGAGNTIYF
DNA: TGTGCCAGCAGATATCTCACAGGGGCTGGAAACACCATATATTTT

J: TRBJ2-3
size: few
D: .
V: TRBV7-9
CDR3: CASSLTGTLTDTQYF
DNA: TGTGCCAGCAGCCTTACCGGTACGCTCACAGATACGCAGTATTTT

J: TRBJ1-1
size: .
D: .
V: TRBV5-1
CDR3: CASRPTGVNTEAFF
DNA: TGCGCCAGCAGGCCGACAGGAGTGAACACTGAAGCTTTCTTT

J: TRBJ2-3
size: .
D: .
V: TRBV2
CDR3: CASSVNRNTDTQYF
DNA: TGTGCCAGCAGTGTTAATAGAAACACAGATACGCAGTATTTT

J: TRBJ1-1
size: .
D: .
V: TRBV11-2
CDR3: CASSHGQNTEAFF
DNA: TGTGCCAGCAGCCACGGACAGAACACTGAAGCTTTCTTT

J: TRBJ2-6
size: .
D: TRBD1
V: TRBV19
CDR3: CASSRGQGQAGANVLTF
DNA: TGTGCCAGTAGCCGCGGACAGGGCCAAGCCGGGGCCAACGTCCTGACTTTC

J: TRBJ2-3
size: .
D: .
V: TRBV7-3
CDR3: CASSGGPRSTDTQYF
DNA: TGTGCCAGCAGCGGGGGACCCCGTAGCACAGATACGCAGTATTTT

J: TRBJ1-1
size: .
D: .
V: TRBV9
CDR3: CASSVGSFLTHTEAFF
DNA: TGTGCCAGCAGCGTTGGTTCCTTCCTAACCCACACTGAAGCTTTCTTT

J: TRBJ2-5
size: .
D: .
V: TRBV5-5
CDR3: CASSLPGTQETQYF
DNA: TGTGCCAGCAGCTTGCCCGGGACCCAAGAGACCCAGTACTTC

J: TRBJ1-5
size: .
D: TRBD1
V: TRBV12-3/TRBV12-4
CDR3: CASSSQGDQPQHF
DNA: TGTGCCAGCAGCTCACAGGGGGATCAGCCCCAGCATTTT

J: TRBJ2-1
size: .
D: TRBD2
V: TRBV7-3
CDR3: CASSPGTSGGLYNEQFF
DNA: TGTGCCAGCAGCCCCGGGACTAGCGGGGGGCTCTACAATGAGCAGTTCTTC

J: TRBJ1-5
size: .
D: .
V: TRBV6-5
CDR3: CASTRGDGNQPQHF
DNA: TGTGCCAGCACCAGAGGTGATGGCAATCAGCCCCAGCATTTT

J: TRBJ1-5
size: once
D: .
V: TRBV2
CDR3: CASSEGVLLNQPQHF
DNA: TGTGCCAGCAGTGAAGGGGTCTTACTCAATCAGCCCCAGCATTTT

J: TRBJ2-5
size: .
D: .
V: TRBV14
CDR3: CASSQGPRETQYF
DNA: TGTGCCAGCAGCCAGGGCCCCAGGGAGACCCAGTACTTC

J: TRBJ2-2
size: .
D: TRBD2
V: TRBV3-1/TRBV3-2
CDR3: CASSQGLPAAGELFF
DNA: TGTGCCAGCAGCCAGGGACTACCTGCGGCCGGGGAGCTGTTTTTT

J: TRBJ1-2
size: .
D: .
V: TRBV30
CDR3: CAWRDNYGYTF
DNA: TGTGCCTGGAGGGATAACTATGGCTACACCTTC

J: TRBJ2-2
size: .
D: TRBD2
V: TRBV19
CDR3: CASKPRGSGGLNTGELFF
DNA: TGTGCCAGTAAACCCCGGGGTAGCGGGGGCCTAAACACCGGGGAGCTGTTTTTT

J: TRBJ1-6
size: .
D: .
V: TRBV3-1/TRBV3-2
CDR3: CASSQFRGGENSPLHF
DNA: TGTGCCAGCAGCCAGTTTCGGGGGGGAGAGAATTCACCCCTCCACTTT